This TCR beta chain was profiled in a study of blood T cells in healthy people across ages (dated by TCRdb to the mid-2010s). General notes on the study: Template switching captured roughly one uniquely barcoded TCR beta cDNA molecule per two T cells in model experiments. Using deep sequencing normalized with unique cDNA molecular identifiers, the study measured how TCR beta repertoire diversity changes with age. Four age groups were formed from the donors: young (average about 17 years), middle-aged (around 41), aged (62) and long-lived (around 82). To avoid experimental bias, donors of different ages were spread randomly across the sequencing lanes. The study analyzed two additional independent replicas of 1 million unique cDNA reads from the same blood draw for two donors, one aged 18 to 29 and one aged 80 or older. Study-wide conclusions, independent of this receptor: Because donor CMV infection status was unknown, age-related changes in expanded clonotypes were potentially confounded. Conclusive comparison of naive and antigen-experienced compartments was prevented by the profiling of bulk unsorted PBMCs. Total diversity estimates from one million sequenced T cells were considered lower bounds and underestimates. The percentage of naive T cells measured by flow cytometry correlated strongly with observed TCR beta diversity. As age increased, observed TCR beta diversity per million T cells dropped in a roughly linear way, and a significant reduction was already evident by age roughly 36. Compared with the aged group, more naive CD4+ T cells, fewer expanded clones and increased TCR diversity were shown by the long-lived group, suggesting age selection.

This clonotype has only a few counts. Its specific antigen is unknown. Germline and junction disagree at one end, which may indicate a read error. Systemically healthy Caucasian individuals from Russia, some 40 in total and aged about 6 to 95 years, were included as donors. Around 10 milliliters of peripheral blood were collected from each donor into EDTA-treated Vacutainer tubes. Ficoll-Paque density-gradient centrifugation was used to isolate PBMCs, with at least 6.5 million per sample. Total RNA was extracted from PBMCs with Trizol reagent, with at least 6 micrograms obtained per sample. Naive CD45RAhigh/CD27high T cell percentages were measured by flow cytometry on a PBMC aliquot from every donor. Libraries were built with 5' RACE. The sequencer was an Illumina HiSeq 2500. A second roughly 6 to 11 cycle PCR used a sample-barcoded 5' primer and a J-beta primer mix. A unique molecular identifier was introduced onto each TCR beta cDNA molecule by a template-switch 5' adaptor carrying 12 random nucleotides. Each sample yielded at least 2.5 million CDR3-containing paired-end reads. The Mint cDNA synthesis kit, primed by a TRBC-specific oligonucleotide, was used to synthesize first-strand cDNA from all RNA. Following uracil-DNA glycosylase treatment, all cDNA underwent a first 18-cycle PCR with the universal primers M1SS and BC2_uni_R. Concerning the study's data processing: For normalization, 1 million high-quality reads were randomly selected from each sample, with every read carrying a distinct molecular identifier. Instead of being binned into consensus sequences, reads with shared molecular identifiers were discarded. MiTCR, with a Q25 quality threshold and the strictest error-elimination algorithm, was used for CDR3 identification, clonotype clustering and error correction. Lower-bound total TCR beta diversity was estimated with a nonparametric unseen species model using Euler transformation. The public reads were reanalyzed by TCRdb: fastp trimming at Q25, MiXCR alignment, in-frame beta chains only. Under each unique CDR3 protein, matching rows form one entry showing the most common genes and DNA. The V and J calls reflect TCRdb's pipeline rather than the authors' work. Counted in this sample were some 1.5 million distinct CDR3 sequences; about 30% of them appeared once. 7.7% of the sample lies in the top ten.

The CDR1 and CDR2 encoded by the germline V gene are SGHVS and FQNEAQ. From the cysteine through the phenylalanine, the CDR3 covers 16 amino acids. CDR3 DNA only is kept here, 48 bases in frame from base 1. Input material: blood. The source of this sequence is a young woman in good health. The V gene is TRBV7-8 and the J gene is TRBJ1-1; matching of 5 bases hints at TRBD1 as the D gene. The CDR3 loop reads CASSLVTMGVGTGAFF. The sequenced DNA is TGTGCCAGCAGCTTAGTGACAATGGGGGTTGGCACTGGAGCTTTCTTT.